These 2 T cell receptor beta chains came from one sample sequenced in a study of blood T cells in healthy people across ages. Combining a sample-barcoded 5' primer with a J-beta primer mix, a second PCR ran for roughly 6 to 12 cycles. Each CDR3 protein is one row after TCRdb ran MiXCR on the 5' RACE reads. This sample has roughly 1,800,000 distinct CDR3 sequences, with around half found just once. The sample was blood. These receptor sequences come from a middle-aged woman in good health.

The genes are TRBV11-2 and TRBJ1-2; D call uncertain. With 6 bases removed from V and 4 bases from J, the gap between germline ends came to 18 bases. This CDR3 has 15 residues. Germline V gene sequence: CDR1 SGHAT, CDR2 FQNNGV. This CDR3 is CASRSLSTRSYGYTF. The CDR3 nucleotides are TGTGCCAGCAGATCCCTATCCACACGGAGCTATGGCTACACCTTC.

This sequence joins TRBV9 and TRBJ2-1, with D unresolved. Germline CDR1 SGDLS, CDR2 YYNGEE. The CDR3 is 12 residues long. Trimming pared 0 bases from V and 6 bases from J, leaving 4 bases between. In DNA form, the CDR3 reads TGTGCCAGCAGCGTAGTCACCAATGAGCAGTTCTTC. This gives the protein CASSVVTNEQFF.